Included here is one T cell receptor beta chain sequence, with context. The data derive from a study of blood T cell repertoires in COVID-19. Study background: Acute-phase and convalescent COVID-19 samples originated in the United States, Italy and Spain.

Assay: immunoSEQ multiplex PCR; the TCRdb copy retains only in-frame clones and omits some. The profile shows tens of thousands of clones, roughly 80% of them singletons. This CDR3 region has 17 residues. The V gene's germline CDR1 is LNHDA and CDR2 SQIVND (reference sequence). V lost 4 bases to trimming and J lost 7 bases; unmatched junction nucleotides: 16. The receptor's source is an elderly man with acute or convalescent COVID-19. The J gene is TRBJ1-2, the V gene TRBV19, with 9 positions matching TRBD1. The sample comprised peripheral blood. The CDR3 bases are TGTGCCAGTAGTAACTATAATCGGGACAGGGATCCGCGTGGCTACACCTTC. It encodes CASSNYNRDRDPRGYTF.